Below, one TCR beta chain is given with its context. These data originate in a study of blood T cell repertoires in COVID-19. Overall study context: Acute and convalescent COVID-19 samples came from the United States, Italy and Spain. PBMCs, B-cell-depleted T cells, or T cells provided the cDNA or gDNA that made up the material.

Source study methods: How many nucleated cells were present was estimated from reference gene primer amplification. The repertoire was sequenced with immunoSEQ multiplex PCR; TCRdb's copy has only in-frame clones and lacks some. Clone size and V and J calls were adopted from that table, with D and trimming inferred from the DNA. The data contain 90,000 to 100,000 clones, 86% of them singletons. The CDR3 sequence is 18 residues long. In germline, CDR1 is SGHTA, CDR2 FQGNSA. J lost 3 bases, V lost 5 bases, and 12 bases had no gene match. This TCR was recovered from a man at least 80 years old with acute or convalescent COVID-19. The sample was peripheral blood. The chain couples TRBV7-2 to TRBJ2-1; the match to TRBD2 covers 11 bases. The CDR3 coding sequence is TGTGCCAGCAGCGTTCTACCCGGGACTAGCGGTTTCTACAATGAGCAGTTCTTC. Encoded protein: CASSVLPGTSGFYNEQFF.